This T cell receptor beta chain is from a study of blood T cell repertoires in COVID-19. Some clones are missing from TCRdb's copy, which holds only in-frame ones; the method was immunoSEQ multiplex PCR. Among 190,000 or so clones listed, 75% to 90% were seen once. Trimming removed 0 bases from V and 7 bases from J, with 10 bases in between. CDR3 size: 15 residues. Germline V gene data show CDR1 as MNHEY and CDR2 as SVGAGI. Participants reported their clinical history, and cohort assignment relied on those reports. The chain recombines TRBV6-5 with TRBJ1-6; D perhaps matches TRBD1 (6 bases). The TCR sequence derives from a woman aged 25 to 39 who had been exposed to COVID-19. The sample was PBMCs or T cells enriched from blood (not recorded which). Here the CDR3 DNA reads TGTGCCAGCAGTTACTCAACAGGGAGCAATTCACCCCTCCACTTT. Amino acids: CASSYSTGSNSPLHF.